Below are 9 T cell receptor beta chains sequenced from a single sample in a study of blood T cell repertoires in COVID-19. Sequenced by immunoSEQ multiplex PCR; TCRdb stores in-frame clones only, minus some. The table shows roughly 60,000 clones, with 80% to 95% occurring only once. The sample was peripheral blood. The receptors were sampled from a man in his fifties or sixties with active COVID-19.

V gene TRBV7-2 combines with J gene TRBJ2-3, with 9 bases that match TRBD1. V lost 4 bases to trimming and J lost 6 bases; unmatched junction nucleotides: 5. CDR3 size: 14 residues. Germline V gene sequence: CDR1 SGHTA, CDR2 FQGNSA. The CDR3, as DNA: TGTGCCAGCAGCTCCCAAGACAGGGGGGATACGCAGTATTTT. This sequence encodes CASSSQDRGDTQYF.

The chain joins TRBV3-1 (or the pseudogene TRBV3-2) to TRBJ1-6, with D maybe TRBD1 (5 bases). There are 15 residues in the CDR3. Trimming removed 4 bases at V and 6 bases at J, with 13 bases between. Germline loops: CDR1 LGHDT, CDR2 YNNKEL (reference sequence). The CDR3 protein is CASSPYGQVNSPLHF. The CDR3 DNA sequence: TGTGCCAGCAGCCCTTATGGACAAGTTAATTCACCCCTCCACTTT.

V is TRBV9 and J is TRBJ2-7, with D possibly being TRBD1 (6 bases). The V gene's germline CDR1 is SGDLS and CDR2 YYNGEE. V dropped 4 bases and J dropped 3 bases, with 23 bases sitting between them. The CDR3 is 17 amino acids. CDR3 in DNA: TGTGCCAGCAGCCCCCGCCCTACCGGGACATTGTACTACGAGCAGTACTTC. It encodes CASSPRPTGTLYYEQYF.

This clone has just a few counts. The chain has TRBV4-2 and TRBJ2-7; 12 bases align to TRBD1. The CDR3 has 17 amino acids. Germline lookup yields CDR1 LGHNA and CDR2 YNFKEQ. The V and J ends lost 3 bases and 3 bases, in that order; junction bases with no gene match: 9. CDR3 coding DNA: TGTGCCAGCAGCCAGGACAGGGGGACAGGGGGCTTCTACGAGCAGTACTTC. Protein product: CASSQDRGTGGFYEQYF.

The gene calls are TRBV5-4 and TRBJ2-5; 13 bases fit TRBD2. With 4 bases clipped from V and 5 bases from J, the junction kept 11 bases outside the gene matches. CDR3 size: 17 residues. From germline, CDR1 is SGHNT and CDR2 YYREEE (reference sequence). CDR3 nucleotide sequence: TGTGCCAGCAGCACTAAGACTAGCGGGGGGCGTGGGGAGACCCAGTACTTC. It codes for CASSTKTSGGRGETQYF.

The chain joins TRBV24-1 to TRBJ1-2; 9 positions agree with TRBD1. The ends lost 7 bases at V and 11 bases at J; junction bases unmatched: 7. Germline V CDR1 and CDR2: KGHDR, SFDVKD. The CDR3 totals 12 residues. CDR3: CATRGDREVYTF. In DNA, the CDR3 is TGTGCCACCAGGGGGGACAGGGAGGTTTACACCTTC.

The chain combines TRBV11-3 with TRBJ1-3; 7 bases agree with TRBD1. The V gene's germline CDR1 is SGHNT and CDR2 YENEEA. Unmatched junction bases numbered 1, after V lost 6 bases and J lost 2 bases. This CDR3 has 13 amino acids. The CDR3 DNA reads as TGTGCCAGCAGGGGGACAGCTGGAAACACCATATATTTT. Its translation: CASRGTAGNTIYF.

This sequence joins TRBV7-2 and TRBJ1-3; TRBD1 aligns across 7 bases. Per germline, CDR1 SGHTA and CDR2 FQGNSA. Trimming cost V 5 bases and J 2 bases; bases outside gene matches: 6. This CDR3 comprises 15 residues. The CDR3 protein is CASSPQGTTGNTIYF. CDR3 sequence (DNA): TGTGCCAGCAGCCCACAGGGGACCACTGGAAACACCATATATTTT.

CDR3 DNA: TGTGCCAGCAGTAAACATATTGGGGCCAATCAGCCCCAGCATTTT. Protein sequence: CASSKHIGANQPQHF. The chain uses TRBV2 and TRBJ1-5; the D gene is possibly TRBD1 (5 bases). The CDR3 contains 15 residues. Germline V gives CDR1 SNHLY, CDR2 FYNNEI. Trimming took 5 bases from V and 3 from J, leaving 14 bases between them.